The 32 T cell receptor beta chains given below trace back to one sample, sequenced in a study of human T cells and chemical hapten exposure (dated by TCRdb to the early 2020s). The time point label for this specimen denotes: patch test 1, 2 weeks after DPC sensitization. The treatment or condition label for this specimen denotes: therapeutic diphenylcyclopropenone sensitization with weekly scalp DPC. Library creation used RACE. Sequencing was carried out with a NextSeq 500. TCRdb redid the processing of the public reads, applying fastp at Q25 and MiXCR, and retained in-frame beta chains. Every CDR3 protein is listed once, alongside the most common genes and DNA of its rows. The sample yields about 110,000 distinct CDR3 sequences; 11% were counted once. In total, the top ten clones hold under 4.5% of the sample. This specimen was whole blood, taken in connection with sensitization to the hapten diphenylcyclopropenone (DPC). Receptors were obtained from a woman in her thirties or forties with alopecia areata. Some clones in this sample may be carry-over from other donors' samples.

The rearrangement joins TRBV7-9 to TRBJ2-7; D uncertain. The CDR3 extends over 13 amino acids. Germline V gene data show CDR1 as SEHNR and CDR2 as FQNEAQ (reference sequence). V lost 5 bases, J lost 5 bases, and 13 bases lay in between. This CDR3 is CASSPQGLHEQYF. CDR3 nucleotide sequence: TGTGCCAGCAGCCCCCAAGGGCTGCACGAGCAGTACTTC.

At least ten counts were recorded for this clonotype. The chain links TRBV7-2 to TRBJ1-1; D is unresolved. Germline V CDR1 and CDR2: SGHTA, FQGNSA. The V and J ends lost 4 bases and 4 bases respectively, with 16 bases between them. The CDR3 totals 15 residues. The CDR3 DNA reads TGTGCCAGCAGCTCCCCGCTCGGGATGGGCACTGAAGCTTTCTTT. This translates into CASSSPLGMGTEAFF.

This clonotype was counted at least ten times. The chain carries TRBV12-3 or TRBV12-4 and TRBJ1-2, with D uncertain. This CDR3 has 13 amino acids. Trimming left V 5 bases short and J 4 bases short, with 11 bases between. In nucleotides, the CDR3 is TGTGCCAGCAGTCTGACGGGAGGCTATGGCTACACCTTC. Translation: CASSLTGGYGYTF.

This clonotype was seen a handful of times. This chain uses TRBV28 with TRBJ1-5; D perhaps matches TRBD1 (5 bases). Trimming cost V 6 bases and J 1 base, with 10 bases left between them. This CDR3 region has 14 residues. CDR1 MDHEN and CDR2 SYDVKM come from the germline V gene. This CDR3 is CASSPRESNQPQHF. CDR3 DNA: TGTGCCAGCAGCCCCAGGGAGAGCAATCAGCCCCAGCATTTT.

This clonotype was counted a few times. CDR3 in amino acids: CASSFGLAGGGDTQYF. The CDR3 DNA is TGTGCCAGCAGCTTCGGACTAGCGGGGGGCGGAGATACGCAGTATTTT. This chain links TRBV7-9 with TRBJ2-3, with 14 bases aligning to TRBD2. From germline, CDR1 is SEHNR and CDR2 FQNEAQ (reference sequence). J lost 5 bases, V lost 3 bases, and 4 bases had no gene match. The CDR3 loop spans 16 amino acids. The whole variable domain, remainder taken from reference TRBV7-9 and TRBJ2-3, is DTGVSQNPRHKITKRGQNVTFRCDPISEHNRLYWYRQTLGQGPEFLTYFQNEAQLEKSRLLSDRFSAERPKGSFSTLEIQRTEQGDSAMYLCASSFGLAGGGDTQYFGPGTRLTVL.

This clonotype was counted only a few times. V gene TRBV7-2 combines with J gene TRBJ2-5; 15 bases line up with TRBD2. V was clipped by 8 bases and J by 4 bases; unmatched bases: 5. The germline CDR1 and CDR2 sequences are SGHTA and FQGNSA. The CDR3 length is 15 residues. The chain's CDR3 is CASGLAGGAGETQYF. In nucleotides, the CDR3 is TGTGCCAGCGGACTAGCGGGGGGGGCCGGAGAGACCCAGTACTTC.

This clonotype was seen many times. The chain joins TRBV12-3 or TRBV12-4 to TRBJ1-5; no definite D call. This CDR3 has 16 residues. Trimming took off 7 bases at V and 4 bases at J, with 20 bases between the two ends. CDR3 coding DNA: TGTGCCAGCACCCGGGGAAACGCGCGGGGTAATCAGCCCCAGCATTTT. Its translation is CASTRGNARGNQPQHF.

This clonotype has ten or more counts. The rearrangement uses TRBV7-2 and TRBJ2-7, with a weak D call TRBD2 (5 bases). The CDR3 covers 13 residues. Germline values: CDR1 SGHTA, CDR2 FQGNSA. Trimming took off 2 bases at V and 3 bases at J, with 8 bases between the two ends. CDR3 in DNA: TGTGCCAGCAGCTTATCGGAGGTCTACGAGCAGTACTTC. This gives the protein CASSLSEVYEQYF.

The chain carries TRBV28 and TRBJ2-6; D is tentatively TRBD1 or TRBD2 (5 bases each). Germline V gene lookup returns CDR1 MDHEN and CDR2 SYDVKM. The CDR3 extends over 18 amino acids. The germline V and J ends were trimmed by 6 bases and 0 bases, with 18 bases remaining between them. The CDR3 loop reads CASRPSRGGLSGANVLTF. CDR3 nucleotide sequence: TGTGCCAGCAGACCTTCTCGGGGCGGACTCTCTGGGGCCAACGTCCTGACTTTC.

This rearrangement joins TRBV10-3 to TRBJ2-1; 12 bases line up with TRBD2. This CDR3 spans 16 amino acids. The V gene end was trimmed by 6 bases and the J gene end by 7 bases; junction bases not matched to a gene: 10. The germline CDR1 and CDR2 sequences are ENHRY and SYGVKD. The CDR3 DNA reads TGTGCCATCAGCGAACCACCGGGACTAGCGGGTAATGAGCAGTTCTTC. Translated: CAISEPPGLAGNEQFF.

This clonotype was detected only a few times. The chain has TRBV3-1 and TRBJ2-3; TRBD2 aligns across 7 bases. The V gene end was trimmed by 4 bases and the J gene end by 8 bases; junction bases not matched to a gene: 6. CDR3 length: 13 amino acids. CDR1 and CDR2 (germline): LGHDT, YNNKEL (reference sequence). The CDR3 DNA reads TGTGCCAGCAGCCCGAGCGGGACTTCTACGCAGTATTTT. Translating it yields CASSPSGTSTQYF.

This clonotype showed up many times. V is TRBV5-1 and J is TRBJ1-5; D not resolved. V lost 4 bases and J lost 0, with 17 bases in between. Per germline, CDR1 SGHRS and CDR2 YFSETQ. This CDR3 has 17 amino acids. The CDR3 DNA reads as TGCGCCAGCAGCCCGACTCCGACGGAATATAGCAATCAGCCCCAGCATTTT. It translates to CASSPTPTEYSNQPQHF.

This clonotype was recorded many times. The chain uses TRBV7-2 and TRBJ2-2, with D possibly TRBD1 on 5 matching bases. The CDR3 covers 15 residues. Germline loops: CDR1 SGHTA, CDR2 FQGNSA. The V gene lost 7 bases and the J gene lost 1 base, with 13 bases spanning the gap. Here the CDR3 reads CASTLARGNTGELFF. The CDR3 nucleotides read TGTGCCAGCACCTTGGCTAGGGGGAACACCGGGGAGCTGTTTTTT.

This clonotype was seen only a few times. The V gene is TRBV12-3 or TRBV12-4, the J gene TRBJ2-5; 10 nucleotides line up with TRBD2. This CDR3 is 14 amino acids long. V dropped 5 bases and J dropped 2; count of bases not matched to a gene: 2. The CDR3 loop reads CASSSGGDQETQYF. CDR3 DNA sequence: TGTGCCAGCAGTAGCGGGGGGGATCAAGAGACCCAGTACTTC.

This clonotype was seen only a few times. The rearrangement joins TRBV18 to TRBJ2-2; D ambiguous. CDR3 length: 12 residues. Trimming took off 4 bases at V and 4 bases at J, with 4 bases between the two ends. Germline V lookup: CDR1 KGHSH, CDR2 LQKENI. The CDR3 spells CASSLLTGELFF. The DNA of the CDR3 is TGTGCCAGCTCACTCCTCACCGGGGAGCTGTTTTTT.

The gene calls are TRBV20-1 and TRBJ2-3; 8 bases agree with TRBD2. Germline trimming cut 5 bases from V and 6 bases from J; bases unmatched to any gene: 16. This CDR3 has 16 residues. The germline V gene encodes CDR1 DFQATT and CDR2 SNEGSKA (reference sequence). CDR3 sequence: CSASGPGLDPRDTQYF. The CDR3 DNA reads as TGCAGTGCTTCCGGCCCGGGACTAGACCCAAGGGATACGCAGTATTTT.

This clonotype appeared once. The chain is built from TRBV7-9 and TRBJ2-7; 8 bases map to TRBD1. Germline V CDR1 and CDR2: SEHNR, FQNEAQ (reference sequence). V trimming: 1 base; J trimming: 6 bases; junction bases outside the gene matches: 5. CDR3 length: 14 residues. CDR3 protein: CASSLEGQGSEQYF. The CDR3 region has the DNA TGTGCCAGCAGCTTAGAAGGACAGGGTAGCGAGCAGTACTTC. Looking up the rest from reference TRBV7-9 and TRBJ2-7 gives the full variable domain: DTGVSQNPRHKITKRGQNVTFRCDPISEHNRLYWYRQTLGQGPEFLTYFQNEAQLEKSRLLSDRFSAERPKGSFSTLEIQRTEQGDSAMYLCASSLEGQGSEQYFGPGTRLTVT.

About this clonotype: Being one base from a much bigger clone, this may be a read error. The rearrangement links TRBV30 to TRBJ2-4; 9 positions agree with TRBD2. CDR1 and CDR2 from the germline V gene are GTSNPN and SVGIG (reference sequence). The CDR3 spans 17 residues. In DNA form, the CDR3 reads TGTGCCTGTAGTGTACTATTCGGAGCGGGGGGCCAAGGCATTCAGTACTTC. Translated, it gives CACSVLFGAGGQGIQYF.

Here the CDR3 DNA reads TGTGCCAGCAGCCAAGGAGGACAGGGCATCTATGGCTACACCTTC. This gives the protein CASSQGGQGIYGYTF. The chain has TRBV3-1 and TRBJ1-2, with 8 bases fitting TRBD1. Looked up from germline, CDR1 is LGHDT and CDR2 is YNNKEL (reference sequence). V was pared by 1 base and J by 4 bases, with 5 bases of the junction left unmatched. The CDR3 is 15 residues long.

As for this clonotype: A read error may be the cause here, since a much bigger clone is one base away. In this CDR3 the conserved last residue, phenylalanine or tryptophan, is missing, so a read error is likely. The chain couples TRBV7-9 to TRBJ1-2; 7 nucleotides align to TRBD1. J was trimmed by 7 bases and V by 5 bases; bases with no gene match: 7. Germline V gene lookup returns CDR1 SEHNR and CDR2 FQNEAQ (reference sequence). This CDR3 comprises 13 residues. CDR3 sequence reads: CASSLQQGIGYTL. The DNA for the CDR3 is TGTGCCAGCAGCCTTCAACAGGGGATTGGCTACACCTTA.

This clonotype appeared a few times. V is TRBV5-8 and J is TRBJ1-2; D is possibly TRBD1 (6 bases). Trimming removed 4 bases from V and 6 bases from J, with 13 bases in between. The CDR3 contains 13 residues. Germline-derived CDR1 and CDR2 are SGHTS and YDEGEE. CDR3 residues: CASSETGRDGYTF. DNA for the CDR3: TGTGCCAGCAGCGAAACAGGGAGGGATGGCTACACCTTC.

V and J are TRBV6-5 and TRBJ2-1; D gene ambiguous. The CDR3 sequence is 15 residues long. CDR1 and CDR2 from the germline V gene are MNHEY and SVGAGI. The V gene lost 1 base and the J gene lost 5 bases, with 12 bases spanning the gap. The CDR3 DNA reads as TGTGCCAGCAGTTACTACGGACCGGTAAACAATGAGCAGTTCTTC. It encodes CASSYYGPVNNEQFF.

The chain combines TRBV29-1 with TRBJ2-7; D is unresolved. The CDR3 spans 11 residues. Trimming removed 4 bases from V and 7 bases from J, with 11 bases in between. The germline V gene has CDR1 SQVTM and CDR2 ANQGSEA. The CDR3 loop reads CSVALSGEQYF. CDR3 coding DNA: TGCAGCGTTGCCTTGTCCGGGGAGCAGTACTTC.

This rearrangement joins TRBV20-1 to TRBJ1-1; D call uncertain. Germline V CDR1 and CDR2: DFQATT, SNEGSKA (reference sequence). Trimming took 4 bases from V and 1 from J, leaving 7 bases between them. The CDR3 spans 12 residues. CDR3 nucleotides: TGCAGTGCTATTAGGCCGAACACTGAAGCTTTCTTT. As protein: CSAIRPNTEAFF.

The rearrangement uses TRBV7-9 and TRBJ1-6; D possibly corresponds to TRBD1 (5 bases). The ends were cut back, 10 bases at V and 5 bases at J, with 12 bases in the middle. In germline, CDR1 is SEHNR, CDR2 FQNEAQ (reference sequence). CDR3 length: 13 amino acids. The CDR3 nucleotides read TGTGCCATTCCAGGGAGTAATAATTCACCCCTCCACTTT. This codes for CAIPGSNNSPLHF.

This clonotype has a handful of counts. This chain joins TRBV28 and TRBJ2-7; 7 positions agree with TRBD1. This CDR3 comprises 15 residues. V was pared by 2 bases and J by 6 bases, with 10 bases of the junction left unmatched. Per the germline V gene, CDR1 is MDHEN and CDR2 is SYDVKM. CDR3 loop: CASSLLDREVGEQYF. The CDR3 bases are TGTGCCAGCAGTTTACTCGACAGGGAAGTAGGCGAGCAGTACTTC.

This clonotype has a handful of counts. The CDR3 reads CSGGPPQYF. The CDR3 DNA reads TGCAGCGGTGGGCCCCCGCAGTACTTC. This chain connects TRBV29-1 to TRBJ2-7, with D unresolved. The CDR3 is 9 amino acids. The germline V and J ends were trimmed by 7 bases and 9 bases, with 10 bases remaining between them. CDR1 and CDR2 (germline): SQVTM, ANQGSEA.

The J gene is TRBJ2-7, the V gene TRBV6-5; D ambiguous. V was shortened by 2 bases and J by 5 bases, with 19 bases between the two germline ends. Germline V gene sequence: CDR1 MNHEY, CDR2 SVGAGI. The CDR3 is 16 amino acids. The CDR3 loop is CASSYRRQPRGNEQYF. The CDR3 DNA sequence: TGTGCCAGCAGTTACCGACGCCAACCGCGAGGTAACGAGCAGTACTTC.

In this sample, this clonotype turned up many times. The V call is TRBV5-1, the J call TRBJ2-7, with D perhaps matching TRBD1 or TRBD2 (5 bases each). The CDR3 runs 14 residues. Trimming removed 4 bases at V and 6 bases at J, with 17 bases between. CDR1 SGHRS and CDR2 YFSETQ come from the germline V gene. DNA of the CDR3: TGCGCCAGCAGCGTCCCGGGACCAACCCTCGAGCAGTACTTC. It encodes CASSVPGPTLEQYF.

This CDR3 is CASCAGSTDTQYF. The DNA of the CDR3 is TGTGCCAGCTGCGCGGGCAGCACAGATACGCAGTATTTT. V usage is TRBV6-6 and J usage is TRBJ2-3, with a tentative D call TRBD2 (5 bases). CDR1 and CDR2 (germline): MNHNY, SVGAGI (reference sequence). The CDR3 runs to 13 residues. Trimming removed 8 bases from V and 0 bases from J, with 9 bases in between.

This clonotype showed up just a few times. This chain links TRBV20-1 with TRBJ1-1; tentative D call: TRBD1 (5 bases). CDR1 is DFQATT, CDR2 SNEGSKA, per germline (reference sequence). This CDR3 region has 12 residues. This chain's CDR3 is CSHRSGETEAFF. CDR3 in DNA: TGCAGCCATCGGTCGGGGGAAACTGAAGCTTTCTTT.

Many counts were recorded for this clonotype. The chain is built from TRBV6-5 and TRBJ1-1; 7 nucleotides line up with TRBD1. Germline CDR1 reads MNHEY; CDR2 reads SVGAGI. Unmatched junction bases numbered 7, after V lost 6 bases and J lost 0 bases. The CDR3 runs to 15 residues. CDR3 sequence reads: CASRRTGAMNTEAFF. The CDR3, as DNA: TGTGCCAGCAGGCGGACAGGTGCCATGAACACTGAAGCTTTCTTT.